The 11 T cell receptor beta chains below come from one sample, sequenced in a study of blood T cell repertoires in COVID-19 (TCRdb year 2020). Receptor libraries were prepared by the immunoSEQ multiplex PCR assay. TCRdb retrieved this table from immuneACCESS and kept in-frame rearrangements only. Not all clones are present; in checked studies, unresolved V genes account for under half, and no reason is known for the remainder. The sample table lists roughly 290,000 clones, about 85% of them with a count of one. Less than 4.5% of the sample is held by the ten biggest clonotypes. Input material: peripheral blood. The receptor source for this set is a woman between 50 and 59 years old with active or convalescent COVID-19.

This chain links TRBV5-1 with TRBJ2-1; tentatively, D is TRBD2 (7 bases). The V gene's germline CDR1 is SGHRS and CDR2 YFSETQ. V was shortened by 0 bases and J by 2 bases, with 15 bases between the two germline ends. The CDR3 consists of 17 residues. The CDR3 DNA reads TGCGCCAGCAGCTTGGCCGGGACGCGGGGGCCCTACAATGAGCAGTTCTTC. This translates into CASSLAGTRGPYNEQFF.

The chain joins TRBV5-1 to TRBJ2-5; D is perhaps TRBD1 (5 bases). The CDR3 has 15 residues. Trimming pared 2 bases from V and 2 bases from J, leaving 13 bases between. CDR1 is SGHRS, CDR2 YFSETQ, per germline. The CDR3 DNA reads TGCGCCAGCAGCTTACCGACAGTCCGTCAAGAGACCCAGTACTTC. Its translation: CASSLPTVRQETQYF.

This clone was found a few times. This chain links TRBV7-2 with TRBJ2-3; tentatively, D is TRBD2 (6 bases). The CDR3 extends over 16 amino acids. Germline V gene data show CDR1 as SGHTA and CDR2 as FQGNSA. V was cut by 1 base and J by 1 base, with 12 bases left in between. The CDR3 loop reads CASSLVVGRGTDTQYF. In nucleotides, the CDR3 is TGTGCCAGCAGCTTAGTTGTCGGGAGAGGCACAGATACGCAGTATTTT.

The V call is TRBV3-1 (or the pseudogene TRBV3-2), the J call TRBJ2-7, with a tentative D call TRBD2 (5 bases). The CDR3 has 11 residues. V dropped 4 bases and J dropped 7 bases, with 8 bases sitting between them. Germline V gene data show CDR1 as LGHDT and CDR2 as YNNKEL (reference sequence). The CDR3 is CASSRGPEQYF. The CDR3 coding sequence is TGTGCCAGCAGCCGAGGGCCAGAGCAGTACTTC.

V is TRBV10-3 and J is TRBJ2-2; 10 bases line up with TRBD1. V gave up 9 bases and J gave up 6 bases; unmatched junction bases: 4. Per the germline V gene, CDR1 is ENHRY and CDR2 is SYGVKD. The CDR3 runs to 13 residues. CDR3: CAIRTGGPGELFF. For the CDR3, the DNA is TGTGCCATTAGGACAGGGGGGCCCGGGGAGCTGTTTTTT.

The chain combines TRBV7-9 with TRBJ2-1; TRBD2 aligns across 12 bases. V was pared by 3 bases and J by 7 bases, with 7 bases of the junction left unmatched. Germline CDR1 SEHNR, CDR2 FQNEAQ (reference sequence). The CDR3 has 16 residues. CDR3 region: CASSFGRLAGGNEQFF. CDR3 in DNA: TGTGCCAGCAGCTTCGGCCGGCTAGCGGGAGGGAATGAGCAGTTCTTC.

The genes are TRBV7-9 and TRBJ2-1; a possible D gene is TRBD2 (5 bases). The germline gives CDR1 SEHNR, CDR2 FQNEAQ (reference sequence). Trimming cost V 4 bases and J 0 bases, with 19 bases left between them. The length of the CDR3 is 18 residues. The CDR3 DNA reads as TGTGCCAGCAGCTCCTGGACTCTCTCCATCAGCTCCTACAATGAGCAGTTCTTC. This translates into CASSSWTLSISSYNEQFF.

The chain is built from TRBV25-1 and TRBJ1-3; D remains ambiguous. V was shortened by 8 bases and J by 2 bases, with 10 bases between the two germline ends. The germline gives CDR1 MGHDK, CDR2 SYGVNS. CDR3 length: 13 amino acids. In DNA form, the CDR3 reads TGTGCCAGCCGACATAACGCTGGAAACACCATATATTTT. This codes for CASRHNAGNTIYF. Filled out from reference TRBV25-1 and TRBJ1-3, the complete variable domain reads EADIYQTPRYLVIGTGKKITLECSQTMGHDKMYWYQQDPGMELHLIHYSYGVNSTEKGDLSSESTVSRIRTEHFPLTLESARPSHTSQYLCASRHNAGNTIYFGEGSWLTVV.

This clone was detected only a few times. The gene calls are TRBV29-1 and TRBJ2-2; D perhaps matches TRBD1 (6 bases). The germline gives CDR1 SQVTM, CDR2 ANQGSEA. V gave up 5 bases and J gave up 3 bases, with 10 bases separating them. The CDR3 runs to 13 residues. CDR3 in amino acids: CSVSEGDTGELFF. The CDR3 region has the DNA TGCAGCGTTTCAGAGGGGGACACCGGGGAGCTGTTTTTT.

V gene TRBV5-1 combines with J gene TRBJ2-7, with 14 bases identical to TRBD2. CDR3 length: 15 residues. Trimming at V came to 4 bases and at J to 7 bases, leaving 7 bases not matched to a gene. Per the germline V gene, CDR1 is SGHRS and CDR2 is YFSETQ. CDR3 bases: TGCGCCAGCAGCCCGGGACTAGCGGGAGTGGAAGAGCAGTACTTC. Its translation is CASSPGLAGVEEQYF.

The chain recombines TRBV6-5 with TRBJ2-7; 8 bases are a match to TRBD2. The CDR3 consists of 15 residues. The germline gives CDR1 MNHEY, CDR2 SVGAGI. The V gene end was trimmed by 0 bases and the J gene end by 7 bases; junction bases not matched to a gene: 8. The CDR3 loop is CASSYSVAVAGEQYF. The CDR3 DNA sequence: TGTGCCAGCAGTTACTCGGTAGCGGTAGCGGGGGAGCAGTACTTC.